These 9 T cell receptor beta chains were all obtained from the same sample, sequenced in a study of blood T cell repertoires in COVID-19. The data were produced by immunoSEQ multiplex PCR, yet TCRdb's version contains in-frame clones alone and is incomplete. The data contain 100,000 to 150,000 clones, around nine tenths of them singletons. The sample comprised peripheral blood. All receptors come from a woman aged 70 to 79 with COVID-19, enrolled during active disease.

The chain recombines TRBV5-1 with TRBJ2-4, with TRBD1 identical over 10 bases. Trimming at V came to 4 bases and at J to 3 bases, leaving 16 bases not matched to a gene. Germline values: CDR1 SGHRS, CDR2 YFSETQ. The CDR3 totals 19 residues. DNA for the CDR3: TGCGCCAGCAGCCCCTGGACAGGGGGTAGCCTCGTTAACAAAAACATTCAGTACTTC. Protein sequence: CASSPWTGGSLVNKNIQYF. Looking up the rest from reference TRBV5-1 and TRBJ2-4 gives the full variable domain: KAGVTQTPRYLIKTRGQQVTLSCSPISGHRSVSWYQQTPGQGLQFLFEYFSETQRNKGNFPGRFSGRQFSNSRSEMNVSTLELGDSALYLCASSPWTGGSLVNKNIQYFGAGTRLSVL.

Many counts were recorded for this clone. The chain combines TRBV5-1 with TRBJ2-5; possibly TRBD2 for D (5 bases). Trimming pared 3 bases from V and 4 bases from J, leaving 10 bases between. Per the germline V gene, CDR1 is SGHRS and CDR2 is YFSETQ. The CDR3 runs to 13 residues. CDR3 residues: CASSSGLGETQYF. DNA for the CDR3: TGCGCCAGCAGCTCGGGGTTAGGAGAGACCCAGTACTTC. The variable domain in full, completed from reference TRBV5-1 and TRBJ2-5, reads KAGVTQTPRYLIKTRGQQVTLSCSPISGHRSVSWYQQTPGQGLQFLFEYFSETQRNKGNFPGRFSGRQFSNSRSEMNVSTLELGDSALYLCASSSGLGETQYFGPGTRLLVL.

The chain is built from TRBV6-5 and TRBJ1-2; possibly TRBD1 for D (6 bases). V dropped 2 bases and J dropped 6 bases, with 10 bases sitting between them. The V gene's germline CDR1 is MNHEY and CDR2 SVGAGI. The CDR3 contains 13 residues. Written as DNA, the CDR3 is TGTGCCAGCAGTTACCCCAGGGGTGATGGCTACACCTTC. Protein: CASSYPRGDGYTF.

This clone was seen once. The chain carries TRBV3-1 (or the pseudogene TRBV3-2) and TRBJ1-6; 9 bases agree with TRBD1. Germline V gene data show CDR1 as LGHDT and CDR2 as YNNKEL (reference sequence). J was trimmed by 10 bases and V by 5 bases; bases with no gene match: 9. The CDR3 totals 15 residues. The CDR3 DNA reads as TGTGCCAGCAGCTGGCCGGGACAGGGCCGGTCACCCCTCCACTTT. As protein: CASSWPGQGRSPLHF.

The chain recombines TRBV30 with TRBJ1-3; D gene uncertain. The length of the CDR3 is 15 residues. Trimming stripped 0 bases from V and 2 bases from J, with 11 bases between. Germline V gene data show CDR1 as GTSNPN and CDR2 as SVGIG (reference sequence). Here the CDR3 reads CAWSVSLLTGNTIYF. In DNA form, the CDR3 reads TGTGCCTGGAGTGTTTCCTTATTAACTGGAAACACCATATATTTT.

J is TRBJ2-3 and V is TRBV5-6; 13 bases line up with TRBD2. CDR1 is SGHDT and CDR2 is YYEEEE in the germline V gene. The V and J ends lost 7 bases and 0 bases, in that order; junction bases with no gene match: 11. CDR3 length: 18 amino acids. The CDR3 DNA is TGTGCCAGCCGTCAGGGACTAGCGGGGCACAGTAGCACAGATACGCAGTATTTT. Amino acids: CASRQGLAGHSSTDTQYF.

The chain recombines TRBV6-6 with TRBJ2-1; TRBD1 might be the D (5 bases). CDR3 size: 14 residues. V dropped 2 bases and J dropped 5 bases, with 10 bases sitting between them. Germline CDR1 and CDR2: MNHNY and SVGAGI (reference sequence). The CDR3 is CASSYGQGHNEQFF. The CDR3 coding sequence is TGTGCCAGCAGTTACGGGCAGGGCCACAATGAGCAGTTCTTC.

The chain links TRBV10-3 to TRBJ2-3, with D maybe TRBD1 (6 bases). The CDR3 covers 14 residues. The germline V gene encodes CDR1 ENHRY and CDR2 SYGVKD. Trimming shortened V by 3 bases and J by 6 bases, and 13 bases separated the two germline ends. In DNA form, the CDR3 reads TGTGCCATCAGTGACGTGGGGGCCGGGGATACGCAGTATTTT. This translates into CAISDVGAGDTQYF.

The chain uses TRBV5-6 and TRBJ1-5; tentative D call: TRBD1 (6 bases). Germline-derived CDR1 and CDR2 are SGHDT and YYEEEE. The V gene lost 0 bases and the J gene lost 5 bases, with 12 bases spanning the gap. This CDR3 region has 15 residues. The CDR3 reads CASSLGQVTHQPQHF. The DNA for the CDR3 is TGTGCCAGCAGCTTGGGACAGGTAACCCATCAGCCCCAGCATTTT.